Listed below are T cell receptor beta chains from one sample, sequenced in a study of T cells expressing NK-cell markers. TCRdb re-called the 5' RACE reads, yielding one record per CDR3 amino acid sequence without DNA. The sample has some 140,000 distinct CDR3 sequences. Sequenced: blood T cells: a sorted CD56 or NKG2C T cell subset, CD4+ or CD8+ T cells, or bulk PBMC T cells (not recorded which). These TCRs come from a woman in her 50s in good health. The CDR3 runs from the conserved cysteine through the conserved F or W. Fields, in order: J gene, V gene, CDR3 protein.

TRBJ2-3	TRBV20-1	CSAVPRGTEADTQYF
TRBJ2-2	TRBV6-4	CASSDSYGQEVTGELFF
TRBJ1-4	TRBV12-3/TRBV12-4	CASRKQGGVLFF
TRBJ2-1	TRBV30	CAWSSGQAPWDEQFF
TRBJ2-7	TRBV29-1	CSVVGSGVYEQYF
TRBJ2-7	TRBV4-1	CASSQDWMDSLEQYF
TRBJ2-3	TRBV7-8	CASRTGTSDTDTQYF
TRBJ2-2	TRBV10-1	CASTSDSNTGELFF
TRBJ1-2	TRBV12-3/TRBV12-4	CASSPGTYYGYTF
TRBJ1-1	TRBV27	CASSLYGGNGAFF
TRBJ2-5	TRBV9	CASNWGASDGQETQYF
TRBJ1-1	TRBV20-1	CSARGTGSDTEAFF
TRBJ2-7	TRBV4-2	CASSSRSSGNYEQYF
TRBJ2-5	TRBV3-1	CASSQREREFRETQYF
TRBJ1-5	TRBV6-1	CASSFLQGRQPQHF
TRBJ2-3	TRBV29-1	CSVEGGGYRSPTDTQYF
TRBJ2-1	TRBV7-9	CASSFAGATNEQFF
TRBJ1-1	TRBV9	CASSLTGGSLGNTEAFF
TRBJ2-7	TRBV4-1	CASSPGSGVNSEQYF
TRBJ2-6	TRBV25-1	CASSSYNVLTF
TRBJ2-3	TRBV6-6	CASTNTDTQYF
TRBJ2-5	TRBV28	CASGASGLAVQETQYF
TRBJ2-2	TRBV5-1	CASSLDGGSANTGELFF
TRBJ2-5	TRBV2	CASSEGAGGAETQYF
TRBJ2-7	TRBV7-8	CASTPRTKSYEQYF
TRBJ2-1	TRBV6-1	CASSKIYNEQFF
TRBJ2-1	TRBV12-3/TRBV12-4	CASSLVGLFSYNEQFF
TRBJ2-1	TRBV5-1	CASSLGTEDEQFF
TRBJ2-2	TRBV27	CASSLGQFTGELFF
TRBJ1-4	TRBV27	CASSLMQVRQGLTNEKLFF
TRBJ2-5	TRBV19	CASSLTGLAGGPLETQYF
TRBJ2-7	TRBV4-1	CASSQGNGLGAGVGEQYF
TRBJ2-6	TRBV24-1	CATSDSTGPPLGANVLTF
TRBJ1-1	TRBV11-3	CASRERAGHLNTEAFF
TRBJ2-1	TRBV10-3	CAITARGEVSYNEQFF
TRBJ2-3	TRBV20-1	CSARDQEEFFGTTDTQYF
TRBJ1-1	TRBV10-2	CASSESTVEAFF
TRBJ1-1	TRBV2	CASTLRNTEAFF
TRBJ2-1	TRBV6-2/TRBV6-3	CASSYSILAGGWNEQFF
TRBJ2-3	TRBV6-5	CAHGVAGTDTQYF
TRBJ2-7	TRBV20-1	CSAGMDYLGYEQYF
TRBJ2-7	TRBV5-1	CASSWGDSYYEQYF